This is a list of T cell receptor beta chains from one sample in a study of T cells in Graves' hyperthyroidism and ophthalmopathy. One entry per CDR3 protein results from TCRdb running MiXCR on the multiplex PCR reads. This table has under 450,000 distinct CDR3 sequences, approximately 15% appearing once. The material sequenced was blood. These receptors were obtained from a young woman with Graves' hyperthyroidism. Each CDR3 is given with its conserved first and last residue. D genes are given only for firm matches. Some rows mark clone size as missing; the rest say once, few, many or name a class of expanded clone.

d_call clone_size j_call v_call cdr3_aa cdr3_nt
NA few TRBJ2-2 TRBV9 CASRASGRTGELFF TGTGCCAGCAGGGCTTCAGGGCGGACCGGGGAGCTGTTTTTT
TRBD1 few TRBJ2-2 TRBV6-1 CASYPTGAGGGELFF TGTGCCAGCTACCCCACCGGGGCAGGGGGAGGGGAGCTGTTTTTT
NA NA TRBJ2-7 TRBV5-6 CASSLGGGYYEQYF TGTGCCAGCAGCTTGGGTGGCGGGTACTACGAGCAGTACTTC
TRBD2 many TRBJ2-1 TRBV9 CASSVRDSGNNEQFF TGTGCCAGCAGCGTGCGGGATAGCGGGAACAATGAGCAGTTCTTC
TRBD2 NA TRBJ2-7 TRBV20-1 CSASGRGYEQYF TGCAGTGCTAGCGGGAGGGGGTACGAGCAGTACTTC
NA NA TRBJ1-1 TRBV27 CASSWAGPNEAFF TGTGCCAGCAGTTGGGCAGGACCTAATGAAGCTTTCTTT
NA many TRBJ2-5 TRBV6-5 CASSYRAIQETQYF TGTGCCAGCAGTTACCGGGCGATCCAGGAGACCCAGTACTTC
NA many TRBJ1-2 TRBV7-2 CASSLALGIRQGYTF TGTGCCAGCAGCTTAGCTCTGGGGATCCGGCAAGGCTACACCTTC
TRBD1 NA TRBJ1-2 TRBV19 CASQGDTFYGYTF TGTGCCAGTCAGGGGGACACCTTCTATGGCTACACCTTC
TRBD2 few TRBJ2-5 TRBV14 CASSQEAGGAQTQYF TGTGCCAGCAGCCAAGAGGCGGGGGGCGCACAGACCCAGTACTTC
NA many TRBJ2-1 TRBV20-1 CSARPMRDYNEQFF TGCAGTGCTAGACCCATGCGGGACTACAATGAGCAGTTCTTC
NA many TRBJ1-5 TRBV20-1 CSAVREGNQPQHF TGCAGTGCTGTTAGAGAGGGGAATCAGCCCCAGCATTTT
NA few TRBJ1-4 TRBV7-2 CASSDPGPLQLFF TGTGCCAGCAGCGACCCCGGTCCGCTGCAACTGTTTTTT
NA medium-sized TRBJ1-1 TRBV11-2 CASSSSGYTEAFF TGTGCCAGCAGCTCCTCAGGGTACACTGAAGCTTTCTTT
TRBD1 few TRBJ1-3 TRBV9 CASKGQGSGNTIYF TGTGCCAGCAAAGGACAGGGATCTGGAAACACCATATATTTT
TRBD2 many TRBJ2-5 TRBV3-1 CASSQTSEETQYF TGTGCCAGCAGCCAAACTAGCGAAGAGACCCAGTACTTC
NA many TRBJ2-1 TRBV7-6 CASLPRGRGGQFF TGTGCCAGCCTTCCGAGGGGTCGGGGTGGGCAGTTCTTC
TRBD2 many TRBJ2-1 TRBV20-1 CSARELAGPNEQFF TGCAGTGCTAGAGAGCTAGCGGGACCAAATGAGCAGTTCTTC
NA many TRBJ1-5 TRBV30 CAWSVKEGRNQPQHF TGTGCCTGGAGTGTAAAGGAGGGACGAAATCAGCCCCAGCATTTT
TRBD1 many TRBJ2-2 TRBV2 CASSLRQGWGGELFF TGTGCCAGCAGTCTCCGACAGGGTTGGGGCGGGGAGCTGTTTTTT
NA few TRBJ2-7 TRBV4-1 CASSRDPLYEQYF TGCGCCAGCAGCCGGGACCCGCTCTACGAGCAGTACTTC
NA many TRBJ1-2 TRBV5-6 CASSLRQAYYGYTF TGTGCCAGCAGCTTACGACAGGCCTACTATGGCTACACCTTC
NA many TRBJ2-5 TRBV18 CASSPPSRARETQYF TGTGCCAGCTCACCCCCGAGCAGGGCGAGAGAGACCCAGTACTTC
TRBD1 many TRBJ2-7 TRBV27 CASSQTGTALREQYF TGTGCCAGCAGTCAAACGGGGACAGCCTTAAGGGAGCAGTACTTC
NA many TRBJ2-7 TRBV9 CASSVSGGNDEQYF TGTGCCAGCAGCGTTTCAGGGGGGAACGACGAGCAGTACTTC
NA NA TRBJ2-3 TRBV11-1 CASSQDGQGWADTQYF TGCGCCAGCAGCCAAGATGGGCAGGGGTGGGCAGATACGCAGTATTTT
NA many TRBJ2-5 TRBV15 CATSREGTSAQETQYF TGTGCCACCAGCAGAGAAGGGACATCTGCCCAAGAGACCCAGTACTTC
NA many TRBJ1-1 TRBV6-1 CASAIGGRDTEAFF TGTGCCAGCGCTATCGGGGGCAGGGACACTGAAGCTTTCTTT
NA NA TRBJ1-6 TRBV20-1 CSAREGGLYNSPLHF TGCAGTGCTAGAGAGGGAGGCTTGTATAATTCACCCCTCCACTTT
TRBD2 many TRBJ2-7 TRBV9 CASSAGGSSYEQYF TGTGCCAGCAGCGCGGGAGGGAGCTCCTACGAGCAGTACTTC